These T cell receptor beta chains were read from a single sample in a study of patients and donors after allogeneic stem cell transplantation. TCRdb fed the RT-PCR reads into MiXCR, producing one record per CDR3 protein. The table has roughly 40,000 distinct CDR3 sequences, roughly 30% seen once. Sequencing input: blood, either unsorted or a sorted T cell fraction (not recorded which). The receptors shown here come from a human donor who was either an allogeneic HSCT recipient or a stem cell or donor lymphocyte infusion donor (not recorded which). It is not recorded whose cells these are; they may come from a transplant donor. CDR3s include the opening cysteine and the closing phenylalanine or tryptophan.

cdr3_aa: CASSVGPFSGRSSYEQYF
v_call: TRBV9
cdr3_length: 18

cdr3_aa: CASSLLGYTF
v_call: TRBV5-6
cdr3_length: 10

cdr3_aa: CASGLGQENSGNTIYF
v_call: TRBV12-5
cdr3_length: 16

cdr3_aa: CASSYSNRRPYEQYF
v_call: TRBV6-6
cdr3_length: 15

cdr3_aa: CSASEDGNTEAFF
v_call: TRBV20-1
cdr3_length: 13

cdr3_aa: CASSTGGKNTEAFF
v_call: TRBV19
cdr3_length: 14

cdr3_aa: CASSLAATERKPQHF
v_call: TRBV7-2
cdr3_length: 15

cdr3_aa: CASSLVPHLGRYPTDTQYF
v_call: TRBV7-6
cdr3_length: 19

cdr3_aa: CSASGGRSGANVLTF
v_call: TRBV20-1
cdr3_length: 15

cdr3_aa: CASSLEGQYSPLHF
v_call: TRBV11-2
cdr3_length: 14

cdr3_aa: CASSNLPGRSGNTIYF
v_call: TRBV27
cdr3_length: 16

cdr3_aa: CASSLAGYSGNTIYF
v_call: TRBV7-2
cdr3_length: 15

cdr3_aa: CASSLYSLPYNEQFF
v_call: TRBV7-9
cdr3_length: 15

cdr3_aa: CASRGKREASTDTQYF
v_call: TRBV7-2
cdr3_length: 16

cdr3_aa: CASSQDYRDYGYTF
v_call: TRBV3-1
cdr3_length: 14

cdr3_aa: CAIRQEGGIRNTIYF
v_call: TRBV10-3
cdr3_length: 15

cdr3_aa: CAISRTGEALGEKLFF
v_call: TRBV10-3
cdr3_length: 16